A single sample gave rise to the 17 T cell receptor beta chains below, sequenced in a study of PD-1 blockade in classical Hodgkin lymphoma. Regarding time point: cycle 4 day 1 (C4D1), after 5 to 7 weeks of nivolumab. Autologous stem cell transplantation was followed by relapse in every patient, and brentuximab vedotin exposure varied. TCRdb keeps only in-frame clones here, not all; method: immunoSEQ multiplex PCR. The sample yields tens of thousands of clones, approximately 85% seen once. This sample comprised peripheral blood mononuclear cells (PBMCs), obtained before the fourth cycle of nivolumab. These receptor sequences come from a human donor with classical Hodgkin lymphoma.

The chain joins TRBV2 to TRBJ1-2; 8 nucleotides line up with TRBD1. The germline V gene encodes CDR1 SNHLY and CDR2 FYNNEI. Trimming cost V 1 base and J 8 bases; bases outside gene matches: 6. The CDR3 has 14 amino acids. This chain's CDR3 is CASSEGFRGQGYTF. CDR3 coding DNA: TGTGCCAGCAGTGAAGGTTTCAGGGGGCAAGGCTACACCTTC.

The rearrangement joins TRBV2 to TRBJ1-6; 10 bases are a match to TRBD1. The CDR3 length is 20 residues. Losses at the gene ends were 1 base for V and 1 base for J; bases not matched to a gene: 10. The germline V gene has CDR1 SNHLY and CDR2 FYNNEI. This chain's CDR3 is CASSEDRDRGLKSYNSPLHF. The DNA of the CDR3 is TGTGCCAGCAGTGAAGACCGGGACAGGGGCCTCAAATCCTATAATTCACCCCTCCACTTT.

The chain has TRBV18 and TRBJ1-1; D remains unclear. Trimming shortened V by 4 bases and J by 0 bases, and 15 bases separated the two germline ends. CDR1 KGHSH and CDR2 LQKENI come from the germline V gene. This CDR3 region has 16 residues. Here the CDR3 DNA reads TGTGCCAGCTCACGCCCCAATATAGGGATGAACACTGAAGCTTTCTTT. Residues: CASSRPNIGMNTEAFF.

The chain joins TRBV6-4 to TRBJ1-2, with D possibly being TRBD1 (5 bases). This CDR3 is 13 amino acids long. CDR1 and CDR2 from the germline V gene are MRHNA and SNTAGT. Trimming removed 2 bases at V and 4 bases at J, with 8 bases between. The CDR3 nucleotides are TGTGCCAGCAGTGACGACAGTGTCTATGGCTACACCTTC. This gives the protein CASSDDSVYGYTF.

This CDR3 is CASSPGTRGAYNEQFF. DNA for the CDR3: TGTGCCAGCTCACCGGGGACTAGAGGAGCCTACAATGAGCAGTTCTTC. The chain couples TRBV18 to TRBJ2-1; 8 nucleotides match TRBD2. Trimming at V came to 3 bases and at J to 2 bases, leaving 6 bases not matched to a gene. CDR3 length: 16 residues. Germline assignment: CDR1 KGHSH and CDR2 LQKENI.

V and J are TRBV2 and TRBJ2-5, with 12 positions matching TRBD1. Trimming removed 6 bases from V and 4 bases from J; junction bases left unmatched: 6. In germline, CDR1 is SNHLY, CDR2 FYNNEI. The CDR3 has 15 residues. The CDR3 sequence: CASRRGQGAGETQYF. CDR3 nucleotides: TGTGCCAGCAGGAGGGGACAGGGGGCTGGAGAGACCCAGTACTTC.

V gene TRBV11-3 combines with J gene TRBJ2-4; D is unclear. CDR1 SGHNT and CDR2 YENEEA come from the germline V gene. V shed 2 bases and J shed 7 bases, with 9 bases lying between them. The CDR3 covers 13 residues. The CDR3 DNA reads as TGTGCCAGCAGCTTAAACCAACATAACATTCAGTACTTC. This sequence encodes CASSLNQHNIQYF. The entire variable domain, with the rest obtained from reference TRBV11-3 and TRBJ2-4, is as follows: EAGVVQSPRYKIIEKKQPVAFWCNPISGHNTLYWYLQNLGQGPELLIRYENEEAVDDSQLPKDRFSAERLKGVDSTLKIQPAELGDSAVYLCASSLNQHNIQYFGAGTRLSVL.

The gene calls are TRBV2 and TRBJ1-2; possible D gene TRBD1, 5 bases. Germline V gene data show CDR1 as SNHLY and CDR2 as FYNNEI. The V end was cut by 5 bases, the J end by 7 bases, with 23 bases between. The CDR3 length is 16 residues. For the CDR3, the DNA is TGTGCCAGCAGTTCTCTGGGGGTGACGGGGCCCAGTGGCTACACCTTC. Translating gives CASSSLGVTGPSGYTF.

V gene TRBV9 combines with J gene TRBJ2-3, with 7 bases fitting TRBD2. Germline lookup yields CDR1 SGDLS and CDR2 YYNGEE. The V segment lost 0 bases and the J segment 0 bases; nucleotides outside the gene matches: 4. The CDR3 has 16 residues. CDR3 nucleotide sequence: TGTGCCAGCAGCGTAGCTGGCGGGGGTAGCACAGATACGCAGTATTTT. The encoded protein is CASSVAGGGSTDTQYF.

V is TRBV27 and J is TRBJ1-6; D is perhaps TRBD1 (6 bases). This CDR3 spans 13 amino acids. Deletions cut 8 bases from V and 7 bases from J, with 12 bases between. CDR1 and CDR2 from the germline V gene are MNHEY and SMNVEV (reference sequence). The CDR3 DNA follows: TGTGCCAGCTCTTATCAGGGGAATTCACCCCTCCACTTT. This codes for CASSYQGNSPLHF.

CDR3 DNA: TGTGCCAGCAGCCCCCGCGAGCGGGGGGGCCCCGATACGCAGTATTTT. Encoded protein: CASSPRERGGPDTQYF. This chain uses TRBV11-3 with TRBJ2-3; 10 nucleotides line up with TRBD2. CDR3 size: 16 residues. Germline CDR1 is SGHNT and CDR2 is YENEEA. The junction had 11 bases not matched to a gene; V was cut back by 5 bases and J by 6 bases.

This clone was detected once. The V call is TRBV11-1, the J call TRBJ2-3, with TRBD2 as a possible D gene (5 bases). The germline V and J ends were trimmed by 5 bases and 5 bases, with 17 bases remaining between them. The germline gives CDR1 SGHAT, CDR2 FQDESV (reference sequence). The CDR3 extends over 15 amino acids. CDR3 sequence: CASSPEAVLRDTQYF. The CDR3 nucleotides read TGTGCCAGCAGCCCGGAGGCGGTCCTCCGAGATACGCAGTATTTT.

CDR3 coding DNA: TGTGCCAGCAGCTTAATTGACAGCGTCTCTGGAAACACCATATATTTT. Protein product: CASSLIDSVSGNTIYF. The chain joins TRBV5-8 to TRBJ1-3; D is possibly TRBD1 (5 bases). Trimming shortened V by 2 bases and J by 0 bases, and 12 bases separated the two germline ends. The CDR3 runs 16 residues. Germline CDR1 reads SGHTS; CDR2 reads YDEGEE.

The chain uses TRBV30 and TRBJ1-6, with D perhaps matching TRBD1 (6 bases). Trimming removed 4 bases from V and 7 bases from J, with 11 bases in between. CDR1 is GTSNPN, CDR2 SVGIG, per germline (reference sequence). This CDR3 has 13 amino acids. This chain's CDR3 is CAWTGAPNSPLHF. The CDR3 region has the DNA TGTGCCTGGACGGGGGCGCCGAATTCACCCCTCCACTTT.

The chain carries TRBV5-6 and TRBJ2-1; 11 nucleotides agree with TRBD1. From germline, CDR1 is SGHDT and CDR2 YYEEEE. V trimming: 3 bases; J trimming: 14 bases; junction bases outside the gene matches: 4. The CDR3 sequence is 12 residues long. The CDR3 loop is CASSWTGGLEFF. DNA for the CDR3: TGTGCCAGCAGCTGGACAGGGGGCTTAGAGTTCTTC.

The chain employs TRBV28 and TRBJ1-1; no clear D gene. Per the germline V gene, CDR1 is MDHEN and CDR2 is SYDVKM. CDR3 length: 15 amino acids. Trimming cost V 1 base and J 1 base, with 10 bases left between them. DNA of the CDR3: TGTGCCAGCAGTTTATTACGGGAAACGAACACTGAAGCTTTCTTT. Its translation is CASSLLRETNTEAFF.

This sequence joins TRBV29-1 and TRBJ1-5; possible D gene TRBD1, 5 bases. This CDR3 region has 13 residues. Germline CDR1 and CDR2: SQVTM and ANQGSEA. Trimming pared 4 bases from V and 5 bases from J, leaving 12 bases between. CDR3 in DNA: TGCAGCGTTGCACAGGTTTCGGATCAGCCCCAGCATTTT. Protein sequence: CSVAQVSDQPQHF.